Below are 30 T cell receptor beta chains sequenced from a single sample in a study of blood T cell repertoires in COVID-19. The repertoire was sequenced with immunoSEQ multiplex PCR; TCRdb's copy has only in-frame clones and lacks some. The table records 100,000 to 150,000 clones, 85% to 90% of them present only once. The specimen sequenced was peripheral blood. The origin of the receptors is a man aged 45-65 years with active or convalescent COVID-19.

The rearrangement links TRBV21-1 to TRBJ1-1; the table's D call TRBD1 went unverified against the DNA. TRBV21-1 corresponds to a pseudogene. This CDR3 has 18 residues. In DNA form, the CDR3 reads TGTGCCAGCAGCAAGAAAATAGGGCCGGGACAGGGGTTCACTGAAGCTTTCTTT. This encodes CASSKKIGPGQGFTEAFF.

The rearrangement joins TRBV5-1 to TRBJ2-2, with 7 positions matching TRBD1. Germline trimming cut 2 bases from V and 5 bases from J; bases unmatched to any gene: 9. The germline CDR1 and CDR2 sequences are SGHRS and YFSETQ. The length of the CDR3 is 16 residues. CDR3 sequence reads: CASSLTTGRRTGELFF. The CDR3 nucleotides read TGCGCCAGCAGCTTAACGACAGGGCGACGTACCGGGGAGCTGTTTTTT.

The chain carries TRBV5-5 and TRBJ1-2; tentatively, D is TRBD1 (5 bases). From germline, CDR1 is SGHKS and CDR2 YYEKEE (reference sequence). Trimming cost V 2 bases and J 5 bases, with 7 bases left between them. CDR3 size: 12 residues. The CDR3 sequence is CASSFRTYGYTF. In nucleotides, the CDR3 is TGTGCCAGCAGCTTCCGGACATATGGCTACACCTTC. Combining the CDR3 with reference TRBV5-5 and TRBJ1-2 gives the whole variable domain DAGVTQSPTHLIKTRGQQVTLRCSPISGHKSVSWYQQVLGQGPQFIFQYYEKEERGRGNFPDRFSARQFPNYSSELNVNALLLGDSALYLCASSFRTYGYTFGSGTRLTVV.

This chain connects TRBV18 to TRBJ2-3, with D perhaps TRBD2 (5 bases). Germline assignment: CDR1 KGHSH and CDR2 LQKENI. V dropped 2 bases and J dropped 8 bases, with 17 bases sitting between them. CDR3 length: 15 amino acids. The CDR3 region has the DNA TGTGCCAGCTCACCAGAGGTCGACACCCGGGGTACGCAGTATTTT. Residues: CASSPEVDTRGTQYF.

This chain joins TRBV4-2 and TRBJ2-3, with D possibly being TRBD1 (6 bases). Germline V gene data show CDR1 as LGHNA and CDR2 as YNFKEQ. The CDR3 is made up of 14 amino acids. With 4 bases removed from V and 5 bases from J, the gap between germline ends came to 13 bases. The CDR3 DNA follows: TGTGCCAGCAGCCTCAATACAGGGAAAGATACGCAGTATTTT. This codes for CASSLNTGKDTQYF.

This clone has only a few counts. The rearrangement uses TRBV4-1 and TRBJ2-6; TRBD1 agrees at 7 bases. Losses at the gene ends were 1 base for V and 4 bases for J; bases not matched to a gene: 7. The CDR3 sequence is 17 residues long. The germline V gene encodes CDR1 MGHRA and CDR2 YSYEKL. CDR3 bases: TGCGCCAGCAGCCAAGGTGTCAGGGGGAGCGGGGCCAACGTCCTGACTTTC. Amino acids: CASSQGVRGSGANVLTF.

The chain recombines TRBV6-5 with TRBJ2-5; 8 bases map to TRBD2. This CDR3 has 15 amino acids. CDR1 and CDR2 from the germline V gene are MNHEY and SVGAGI. Trimming took 2 bases from V and 7 from J; bases not matched to a gene: 9. The CDR3 here is CASSYRGGQGTTQYF. The CDR3 region has the DNA TGTGCCAGCAGTTACCGGGGGGGGCAGGGGACGACCCAGTACTTC.

V usage is TRBV6-5 and J usage is TRBJ2-7; 11 bases line up with TRBD2. The J segment lost 3 bases and the V segment lost 0 bases, leaving 1 base of the junction unmatched. Germline V gene sequence: CDR1 MNHEY, CDR2 SVGAGI. The CDR3 has 15 residues. CDR3 protein: CASSYSTSGSYEQYF. The CDR3 bases are TGTGCCAGCAGTTACTCCACTAGCGGGAGCTACGAGCAGTACTTC.

The V call is TRBV3-1 (or the pseudogene TRBV3-2), the J call TRBJ2-5, with 8 nucleotides matching TRBD1. The CDR3 spans 17 residues. V lost 1 base, J lost 3 bases, and 10 bases stayed unmatched. Germline V gene lookup returns CDR1 LGHDT and CDR2 YNNKEL (reference sequence). The CDR3 sequence is CASSQGQGPREKETQYF. CDR3 nucleotides: TGTGCCAGCAGCCAAGGACAGGGGCCGAGAGAAAAAGAGACCCAGTACTTC.

V usage is TRBV5-1 and J usage is TRBJ2-3; no reliable D call. Germline V lookup: CDR1 SGHRS, CDR2 YFSETQ. V was shortened by 0 bases and J by 4 bases, with 6 bases between the two germline ends. There are 13 residues in the CDR3. The CDR3 loop reads CASSLARSDTQYF. The CDR3, as DNA: TGCGCCAGCAGCTTGGCTAGGTCAGATACGCAGTATTTT.

V usage is TRBV29-1 and J usage is TRBJ2-1, with 12 bases matching TRBD2. The CDR3 loop spans 15 amino acids. Germline trimming cut 3 bases from V and 7 bases from J; bases unmatched to any gene: 7. Per germline, CDR1 SQVTM and CDR2 ANQGSEA. The CDR3 loop is CSVDVVLAGGNEQFF. CDR3 bases: TGCAGCGTTGATGTGGTACTAGCGGGAGGAAATGAGCAGTTCTTC.

This chain uses TRBV24-1 with TRBJ1-2; possibly TRBD1 for D (5 bases). CDR1 is KGHDR, CDR2 SFDVKD, per germline. V lost 4 bases, J lost 7 bases, and 12 bases lay in between. The length of the CDR3 is 13 residues. DNA for the CDR3: TGTGCCACCAGTGAGGGGCGGTGGGCTGGCTACACCTTC. This translates into CATSEGRWAGYTF.

This rearrangement joins TRBV30 to TRBJ2-1; tentative D call: TRBD2 (6 bases). Germline V gives CDR1 GTSNPN, CDR2 SVGIG (reference sequence). The CDR3 consists of 17 residues. V gave up 0 bases and J gave up 5 bases, with 20 bases separating them. CDR3 bases: TGTGCCTGGAGTGTACCGGGAGTTAGTTTGGGTAACAATGAGCAGTTCTTC. Translated: CAWSVPGVSLGNNEQFF.

The chain is built from TRBV5-6 and TRBJ2-1, with D tentatively TRBD2 (6 bases). CDR1 and CDR2 (germline): SGHDT, YYEEEE. The V end was cut by 4 bases, the J end by 0 bases, with 14 bases between. The CDR3 has 16 amino acids. The CDR3 DNA reads TGTGCCAGCAGCCCCGATGGGGGGAGCTCCTACAATGAGCAGTTCTTC. Protein product: CASSPDGGSSYNEQFF.

The chain uses TRBV27 and TRBJ2-1; D might be TRBD1 (6 bases). The CDR3 has 18 residues. Trimming shortened V by 5 bases and J by 2 bases, and 22 bases separated the two germline ends. The germline gives CDR1 MNHEY, CDR2 SMNVEV (reference sequence). The CDR3 protein is CASSEDRRGQGTYNEQFF. The CDR3 DNA reads as TGTGCCAGCAGTGAGGATCGCCGGGGACAAGGGACCTACAATGAGCAGTTCTTC.

This clone was seen a handful of times. The gene calls are TRBV27 and TRBJ2-7, with D possibly TRBD1 on 5 matching bases. This CDR3 spans 14 amino acids. V was pared by 5 bases and J by 3 bases, with 14 bases between. CDR1 and CDR2 (germline): MNHEY, SMNVEV (reference sequence). This chain's CDR3 is CASSPSDRLYEQYF. CDR3 nucleotide sequence: TGTGCCAGCAGTCCCTCCGACAGACTCTACGAGCAGTACTTC.

This chain links TRBV4-2 with TRBJ2-3; weak D call: TRBD2 (6 bases). CDR1 is LGHNA, CDR2 YNFKEQ, per germline. The CDR3 loop spans 15 amino acids. V was pared by 3 bases and J by 2 bases, with 12 bases between. The CDR3 region has the DNA TGTGCCAGCAGCCAGGAGGGACGGATCACAGATACGCAGTATTTT. Residues: CASSQEGRITDTQYF.

V usage is TRBV7-8 and J usage is TRBJ1-6; TRBD1 matches 10 bases. This CDR3 has 16 residues. V lost 4 bases and J lost 7; bases outside the gene matches: 7. CDR1 SGHVS and CDR2 FQNEAQ come from the germline V gene. The CDR3 sequence: CASSSSLGQGNSPLHF. The CDR3 nucleotides read TGTGCCAGCAGCTCCTCATTGGGACAGGGGAATTCACCCCTCCACTTT.

The genes are TRBV6-9 and TRBJ1-5; tentative D call: TRBD1 (5 bases). Per the germline V gene, CDR1 is MNHGY and CDR2 is SVAAGI. Trimming pared 2 bases from V and 5 bases from J, leaving 10 bases between. This CDR3 is built from 14 residues. The CDR3 sequence is CASSYRGSDQPQHF. CDR3 sequence (DNA): TGTGCCAGCAGTTATCGGGGGTCCGATCAGCCCCAGCATTTT.

V usage is TRBV19 and J usage is TRBJ1-2; the match to TRBD1 covers 7 bases. Unmatched junction bases numbered 12, after V lost 6 bases and J lost 2 bases. The CDR3 length is 16 residues. CDR1 is LNHDA and CDR2 is SQIVND in the germline V gene (reference sequence). CDR3: CASREARTGVNYGYTF. CDR3 DNA sequence: TGTGCCAGTAGGGAAGCCAGGACAGGCGTAAACTATGGCTACACCTTC.

The chain employs TRBV7-8 and TRBJ2-3, with a tentative D call TRBD2 (5 bases). The CDR3 totals 14 residues. The V gene lost 1 base and the J gene lost 6 bases, with 11 bases spanning the gap. Germline V lookup: CDR1 SGHVS, CDR2 FQNEAQ. The CDR3 sequence: CASSLVPSGDTQYF. The CDR3 DNA reads as TGTGCCAGCAGCTTAGTTCCCTCGGGGGATACGCAGTATTTT.

On this clone: The junction departs from the called germline gene at one end, perhaps through a read error. The rearrangement joins TRBV2 to TRBJ1-3; 7 nucleotides agree with TRBD1. Germline V gives CDR1 SNHLY, CDR2 FYNNEI. The CDR3 length is 14 residues. CDR3 sequence: CASSEDREGNTIYF. DNA of the CDR3: TGTGCCAGCAGCGAAGACAGGGAGGGAAACACCATATATTTT.

This clone occurred once. The J gene is TRBJ2-1, the V gene TRBV29-1; 9 bases align to TRBD1. CDR3 length equals 14 residues. Germline CDR1 is SQVTM and CDR2 is ANQGSEA. With V trimmed by 3 bases and J by 2 bases, 2 bases remained unmatched. CDR3 amino acids: CSVDRTGAYNEQFF. The CDR3, as DNA: TGCAGCGTTGACAGGACAGGGGCCTACAATGAGCAGTTCTTC.

The chain combines TRBV10-3 with TRBJ2-1; 12 nucleotides match TRBD1. This CDR3 is built from 15 residues. Germline V gives CDR1 ENHRY, CDR2 SYGVKD. V lost 7 bases, J lost 5 bases, and 6 bases stayed unmatched. The CDR3 here is CAITKGQGADNEQFF. CDR3 nucleotides: TGTGCCATCACCAAGGGACAGGGGGCGGACAATGAGCAGTTCTTC.

This clone is a singleton in its sample. The rearrangement joins TRBV10-1 to TRBJ2-5; 14 nucleotides agree with TRBD2. The germline V gene has CDR1 WNHNN and CDR2 SYGVQD (reference sequence). Unmatched junction bases numbered 18, after V lost 8 bases and J lost 4 bases. This CDR3 region has 19 residues. The CDR3 loop reads CASAAGTSGRLGGGETQYF. CDR3 DNA: TGCGCCAGCGCCGCCGGGACTAGCGGGAGACTGGGGGGCGGAGAGACCCAGTACTTC.

The J gene is TRBJ2-2, the V gene TRBV18; TRBD1 agrees at 8 bases. The CDR3 consists of 15 residues. Per germline, CDR1 KGHSH and CDR2 LQKENI. The V segment lost 1 base and the J segment 3 bases; nucleotides outside the gene matches: 1. The CDR3: CASSPLDRDTGELFF. The CDR3 bases are TGTGCCAGCTCACCACTGGACAGGGACACCGGGGAGCTGTTTTTT. Filled out from reference TRBV18 and TRBJ2-2, the complete variable domain reads NAGVMQNPRHLVRRRGQEARLRCSPMKGHSHVYWYRQLPEEGLKFMVYLQKENIIDESGMPKERFSAEFPKEGPSILRIQQVVRGDSAAYFCASSPLDRDTGELFFGEGSRLTVL.

The chain carries TRBV19 and TRBJ2-7; TRBD1 matches at 7 bases. CDR3 size: 15 residues. Germline V gene lookup returns CDR1 LNHDA and CDR2 SQIVND (reference sequence). The J segment lost 3 bases and the V segment lost 4 bases, leaving 9 bases of the junction unmatched. The CDR3 loop is CASSTGTEIFYEQYF. The CDR3 bases are TGTGCCAGTAGTACCGGGACAGAGATTTTCTACGAGCAGTACTTC. Drawing the rest from reference TRBV19 and TRBJ2-7, the complete variable domain is DGGITQSPKYLFRKEGQNVTLSCEQNLNHDAMYWYRQDPGQGLRLIYYSQIVNDFQKGDIAEGYSVSREKKESFPLTVTSAQKNPTAFYLCASSTGTEIFYEQYFGPGTRLTVT.

The CDR3 coding sequence is TGCGCCAGCAGCCAAGATAGCGAGACAGGGCTTAGTTCACCCCTCCACTTT. Translation gives CASSQDSETGLSSPLHF. The chain is built from TRBV4-1 and TRBJ1-6, with TRBD1 identical over 7 bases. Unmatched junction bases numbered 11, after V lost 0 bases and J lost 9 bases. Looked up from germline, CDR1 is MGHRA and CDR2 is YSYEKL. The CDR3 consists of 17 residues.

This clone was seen more than once but under ten times. V usage is TRBV19 and J usage is TRBJ2-3, with TRBD2 matching over 13 bases. V lost 3 bases, J lost 4 bases, and 1 base stayed unmatched. The V gene's germline CDR1 is LNHDA and CDR2 SQIVND (reference sequence). This CDR3 region has 15 residues. CDR3 protein: CASSIGLAGADTQYF. The CDR3 DNA sequence: TGTGCCAGTAGTATCGGACTAGCGGGAGCAGATACGCAGTATTTT.

This clone was counted a few times. This rearrangement joins TRBV6-6 to TRBJ1-6; 8 bases match TRBD1. The CDR3 is 14 amino acids. Germline trimming cut 5 bases from V and 6 bases from J; bases unmatched to any gene: 3. The germline gives CDR1 MNHNY, CDR2 SVGAGI (reference sequence). The CDR3 protein is CASSETGANSPLHF. The CDR3 DNA follows: TGTGCCAGCAGTGAGACAGGGGCTAATTCACCCCTCCACTTT.